The 19 T cell receptor beta chains listed next were all sequenced from one sample in a study of graft-versus-host responses after intestinal transplantation. These receptors have no identified antigens. Some clones are missing from TCRdb's copy, which holds only in-frame ones; the method was immunoSEQ multiplex PCR. The sample has about 71,000 clones, 90% seen once. Material: unstimulated CD8+ T cells sorted from spleen or lymph node cells, obtained before intestinal transplant. The receptors stem from a human donor who received an intestinal transplant.

The genes are TRBV7-8 and TRBJ1-2; 8 bases fit TRBD1. The germline gives CDR1 SGHVS, CDR2 FQNEAQ. This CDR3 contains 15 residues. With 7 bases clipped from V and 0 bases from J, the junction kept 7 bases outside the gene matches. The CDR3 here is CASNHDRGANYGYTF. DNA for the CDR3: TGTGCCAGCAACCATGACAGGGGAGCTAACTATGGCTACACCTTC. The variable domain in full, with the rest retrieved from reference TRBV7-8 and TRBJ1-2, is GAGVSQSPRYKVAKRGQDVALRCDPISGHVSLFWYQQALGQGPEFLTYFQNEAQLDKSGLPSDRFFAERPEGSVSTLKIQRTQQEDSAVYLCASNHDRGANYGYTFGSGTRLTVV.

The chain recombines TRBV14 with TRBJ1-2, with TRBD1 as a possible D gene (6 bases). There are 15 residues in the CDR3. V was clipped by 0 bases and J by 4 bases, with 12 bases between them. CDR1 is SGHDN and CDR2 is FVKESK in the germline V gene. The CDR3 nucleotides are TGTGCCAGCAGCCAAGATCTCGGGGGGCTCTATGGCTACACCTTC. Protein: CASSQDLGGLYGYTF.

This rearrangement joins TRBV13 to TRBJ2-7; 8 positions match TRBD1. This CDR3 is 15 amino acids long. Germline V lookup: CDR1 PRHDT, CDR2 FYEKMQ (reference sequence). Germline trimming cut 2 bases from V and 7 bases from J; bases unmatched to any gene: 10. This chain's CDR3 is CASSLSLQGAREQYF. Here the CDR3 DNA reads TGTGCCAGCAGCTTATCACTTCAGGGGGCGCGAGAGCAGTACTTC.

The chain is built from TRBV13 and TRBJ2-1; 10 bases are a match to TRBD2. CDR3 length equals 14 residues. CDR1 is PRHDT, CDR2 FYEKMQ, per germline (reference sequence). J gave up 4 bases and V 5 bases, and 2 bases lay outside the gene matches. DNA of the CDR3: TGTGCCAGCAGCCGAGCGGGGGGGTACAATGAGCAGTTCTTC. Translation: CASSRAGGYNEQFF.

The chain couples TRBV7-3 to TRBJ2-1; 7 bases align to TRBD1. This CDR3 spans 17 amino acids. CDR1 is SGHTA, CDR2 FQGTGA, per germline. The J segment lost 7 bases and the V segment lost 1 base, leaving 13 bases of the junction unmatched. The DNA of the CDR3 is TGTGCCAGCAGCTTAATCGGGTTTGCAGGGGGTTGGAATGAGCAGTTCTTC. Amino acids: CASSLIGFAGGWNEQFF.

The chain links TRBV5-4 to TRBJ2-3, with 8 bases matching TRBD2. The trim removed 0 bases at V and 3 bases at J, leaving 6 bases unmatched. This CDR3 spans 16 amino acids. The germline V gene encodes CDR1 SGHNT and CDR2 YYREEE (reference sequence). In nucleotides, the CDR3 is TGTGCCAGCAGCTTGGCCGGGGGGGTACGGACAGATACGCAGTATTTT. Translation gives CASSLAGGVRTDTQYF.

This chain connects TRBV9 to TRBJ2-7; 8 positions agree with TRBD1. Germline trimming cut 3 bases from V and 7 bases from J; bases unmatched to any gene: 6. Germline V gives CDR1 SGDLS, CDR2 YYNGEE. CDR3 length: 13 residues. The CDR3 sequence: CASSARTGIEQYF. CDR3 bases: TGTGCCAGCAGCGCGAGGACAGGGATTGAGCAGTACTTC.

The V call is TRBV27, the J call TRBJ2-2; 9 bases agree with TRBD1. The V gene's germline CDR1 is MNHEY and CDR2 SMNVEV (reference sequence). The ends lost 9 bases at V and 7 bases at J; junction bases unmatched: 9. The CDR3 is made up of 14 amino acids. CDR3 nucleotide sequence: TGTGCCAGGAGAAACAGGGGGCCGGGCGGGGAGCTGTTTTTT. Translation gives CARRNRGPGGELFF.

This chain connects TRBV4-1 to TRBJ1-4; D call uncertain. The germline V and J ends were trimmed by 3 bases and 7 bases, with 12 bases remaining between them. This CDR3 comprises 14 residues. The germline V gene has CDR1 MGHRA and CDR2 YSYEKL. As DNA, the CDR3 is TGCGCCAGCAGCCAGGGGAGGGTGGGTGAAAAACTGTTTTTT. Translation gives CASSQGRVGEKLFF.

On this clone: This specimen includes other DNA sequences encoding the same CDR3. The CDR3 region is CASSLAPGGNTEAFF. The CDR3 DNA reads as TGTGCCAGCAGCTTAGCGCCGGGGGGGAACACTGAAGCTTTCTTT. This chain connects TRBV7-9 to TRBJ1-1, with D possibly matching TRBD1 (5 bases). Germline V gene lookup returns CDR1 SEHNR and CDR2 FQNEAQ (reference sequence). The CDR3 is 15 amino acids. Trimming stripped 0 bases from V and 1 base from J, with 9 bases between.

The chain recombines TRBV9 with TRBJ2-1, with D maybe TRBD2 (7 bases). This CDR3 spans 14 amino acids. The germline V and J ends were trimmed by 0 bases and 10 bases, with 14 bases remaining between them. Germline CDR1 is SGDLS and CDR2 is YYNGEE. CDR3 nucleotides: TGTGCCAGCAGCGTAGAAGGGGGGGCCGGCGAGCAGTTCTTC. It translates to CASSVEGGAGEQFF. Full variable domain (outside the CDR3, taken from reference TRBV9 and TRBJ2-1): DSGVTQTPKHLITATGQRVTLRCSPRSGDLSVYWYQQSLDQGLQFLIQYYNGEERAKGNILERFSAQQFPDLHSELNLSSLELGDSALYFCASSVEGGAGEQFFGPGTRLTVL.

In this sample, this clone turned up a few times. CDR3 DNA: TGCGCCAGCAGCCACGGCCGGGAGGCTTTCTTT. It encodes CASSHGREAFF. The chain uses TRBV4-1 and TRBJ1-1, with unresolved D. Germline-derived CDR1 and CDR2 are MGHRA and YSYEKL. The V end lost 3 bases, the J end lost 11 bases, and 10 bases lay between the germline ends. CDR3 length: 11 amino acids.

The J gene is TRBJ1-2, the V gene TRBV10-2; D is uncertain. Germline CDR1 WSHSY, CDR2 SAAADI. Trimming cost V 6 bases and J 2 bases, with 10 bases left between them. This CDR3 has 13 amino acids. CDR3 amino acids: CASRGDGNYGYTF. CDR3 coding DNA: TGCGCCAGCAGGGGAGATGGGAACTATGGCTACACCTTC.

The rearrangement uses TRBV14 and TRBJ1-1; D not certain. This CDR3 region has 12 residues. The V end was cut by 4 bases, the J end by 5 bases, with 8 bases between. The V gene's germline CDR1 is SGHDN and CDR2 FVKESK. CDR3 sequence: CASSPPGTEAFF. DNA of the CDR3: TGTGCCAGCAGCCCCCCCGGGACTGAAGCTTTCTTT.

V is TRBV7-6 and J is TRBJ1-1; no firm D call. The CDR3 loop spans 13 amino acids. The V and J ends lost 5 bases and 4 bases respectively, with 11 bases between them. Germline V gene sequence: CDR1 SGHVS, CDR2 FNYEAQ. CDR3 sequence: CASSQNAGTEAFF. DNA for the CDR3: TGTGCCAGCAGCCAAAACGCGGGCACTGAAGCTTTCTTT.

The chain links TRBV6-5 to TRBJ1-1; D unresolved. The V end was cut by 5 bases, the J end by 1 base, with 8 bases between. This CDR3 has 13 residues. Germline V gene sequence: CDR1 MNHEY, CDR2 SVGAGI. CDR3 in amino acids: CASSHHRNTEAFF. In DNA, the CDR3 is TGTGCCAGCAGTCACCACAGGAACACTGAAGCTTTCTTT.

The V and J genes are TRBV6-5 and TRBJ1-2, with 9 nucleotides matching TRBD1. From germline, CDR1 is MNHEY and CDR2 SVGAGI. The J segment lost 4 bases and the V segment lost 6 bases, leaving 6 bases of the junction unmatched. This CDR3 is 14 amino acids long. CDR3 bases: TGTGCCAGCAGGTCACAGGGGGCTGGCTATGGCTACACCTTC. Protein product: CASRSQGAGYGYTF.

The chain combines TRBV1 with TRBJ1-5; the table names TRBD1, a call not compared with the DNA. TRBV1 is a recognized pseudogene. The CDR3 extends over 17 amino acids. The DNA for the CDR3 is TGCACCAGCAGCCAAGAACCGGACAGGGCGAGCAATCAGCCCCAGCATTTT. Translated: CTSSQEPDRASNQPQHF.

V is TRBV29-1 and J is TRBJ1-2; D gene unclear. Trimming took 1 base from V and 4 from J, leaving 10 bases between them. The CDR3 contains 13 residues. The germline CDR1 and CDR2 sequences are SQVTM and ANQGSEA. The CDR3 is CSVEGAHFYGYTF. The DNA for the CDR3 is TGCAGCGTTGAAGGGGCTCATTTCTATGGCTACACCTTC.